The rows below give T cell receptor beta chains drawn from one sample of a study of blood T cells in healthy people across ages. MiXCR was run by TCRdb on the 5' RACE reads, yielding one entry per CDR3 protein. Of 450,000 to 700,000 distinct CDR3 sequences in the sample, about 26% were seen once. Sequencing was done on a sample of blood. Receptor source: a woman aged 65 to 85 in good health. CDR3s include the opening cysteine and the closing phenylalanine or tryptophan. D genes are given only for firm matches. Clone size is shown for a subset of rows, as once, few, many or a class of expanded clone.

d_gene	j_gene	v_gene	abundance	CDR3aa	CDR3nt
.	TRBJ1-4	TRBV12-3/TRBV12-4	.	CASSFGGEVLFF	TGTGCCAGCAGTTTCGGAGGGGAAGTACTGTTTTTT
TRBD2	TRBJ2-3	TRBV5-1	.	CASSPGSSGVTDTQYF	TGCGCCAGCAGCCCAGGGTCTAGCGGGGTGACAGATACGCAGTATTTT
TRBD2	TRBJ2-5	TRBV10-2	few	CASSFGGATETQYF	TGCGCCAGCAGCTTCGGGGGGGCCACGGAGACCCAGTACTTC
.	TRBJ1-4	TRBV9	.	CASSAGHRGEKLFF	TGTGCCAGCAGCGCTGGACACCGTGGGGAAAAACTGTTTTTT
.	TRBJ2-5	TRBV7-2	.	CASSLSWGFETQYF	TGTGCCAGCAGCTTAAGTTGGGGATTCGAGACCCAGTACTTC
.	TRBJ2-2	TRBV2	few	CASRGSSNTGELFF	TGTGCCAGCAGAGGTAGCTCGAACACCGGGGAGCTGTTTTTT
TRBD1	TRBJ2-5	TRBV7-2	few	CASSLVTTGGKETQYF	TGTGCCAGCAGCTTGGTTACGACAGGGGGCAAGGAGACCCAGTACTTC
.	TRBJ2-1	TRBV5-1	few	CASSLKGHNEQFF	TGCGCCAGCAGCTTGAAAGGTCACAATGAGCAGTTCTTC
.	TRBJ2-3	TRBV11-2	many	CASSLTPHDTDTQYF	TGTGCCAGCAGCTTAACCCCGCATGACACAGATACGCAGTATTTT
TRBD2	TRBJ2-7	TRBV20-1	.	CSARGLAGSATYEQYF	TGCAGTGCTAGAGGGCTAGCGGGGTCGGCCACCTACGAGCAGTACTTC
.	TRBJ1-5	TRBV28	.	CASSSSKGRRQPQHF	TGTGCCAGCAGTAGTAGCAAGGGCCGGAGGCAGCCCCAGCATTTT
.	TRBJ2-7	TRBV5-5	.	CASSPSEGRPFYEQYF	TGTGCCAGCAGCCCTTCAGAGGGACGGCCGTTCTACGAGCAGTACTTC
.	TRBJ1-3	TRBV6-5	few	CASSYPPGNTIYF	TGTGCCAGCAGTTACCCTCCGGGAAACACCATATATTTT
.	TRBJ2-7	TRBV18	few	CASSLQGGGEQYF	TGTGCCAGCTCTTTACAGGGAGGAGGCGAACAGTACTTC
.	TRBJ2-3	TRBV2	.	CASGFAQSTDTQYF	TGTGCCAGCGGCTTCGCTCAAAGCACAGATACGCAGTATTTT
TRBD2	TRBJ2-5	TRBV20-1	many	CSARGVQETQYF	TGCAGCGCGCGGGGGGTCCAAGAGACCCAGTACTTC
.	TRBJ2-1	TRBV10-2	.	CASRGLDGNEQFF	TGCGCCAGCAGGGGACTTGACGGCAATGAGCAGTTCTTC
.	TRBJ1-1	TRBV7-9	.	CASSSLGWTEAFF	TGTGCCAGCAGCTCCCTCGGGTGGACTGAAGCTTTCTTT
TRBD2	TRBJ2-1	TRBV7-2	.	CASSLAASGGARSYNEQFF	TGTGCCAGCAGCTTAGCCGCTAGCGGGGGGGCCCGATCCTACAATGAGCAGTTCTTC
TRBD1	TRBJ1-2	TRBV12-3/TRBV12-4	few	CASSQGQGSYTF	TGTGCCAGCAGCCAGGGACAGGGAAGCTACACCTTC
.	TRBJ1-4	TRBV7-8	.	CASGRRDEKLFF	TGTGCCAGTGGGAGGAGGGATGAAAAACTGTTTTTT
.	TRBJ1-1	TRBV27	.	CASRSGDNSRAFF	TGTGCCAGCAGATCCGGGGACAATTCGAGAGCTTTCTTT
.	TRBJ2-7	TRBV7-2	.	CASRFRGLGDEQYF	TGTGCCAGCAGATTCCGGGGGCTTGGTGACGAGCAGTACTTC
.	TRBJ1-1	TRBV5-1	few	CASSFQGPEAFF	TGCGCCAGCAGCTTTCAGGGGCCTGAAGCTTTCTTT
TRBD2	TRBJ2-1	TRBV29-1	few	CSVGEGDEQFF	TGCAGCGTTGGGGAGGGAGATGAGCAGTTCTTC
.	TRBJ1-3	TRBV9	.	CASSVDLLSGNTIYF	TGTGCCAGCAGCGTAGACTTACTCTCTGGAAACACCATATATTTT
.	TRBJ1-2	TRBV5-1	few	CASSLFSVGGQSGYTF	TGCGCCAGCAGCTTGTTCAGTGTGGGGGGCCAGAGTGGCTACACCTTC
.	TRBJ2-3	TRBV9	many	CASSVESVSTDTQYF	TGTGCCAGCAGCGTAGAGAGCGTCTCCACAGATACGCAGTATTTT
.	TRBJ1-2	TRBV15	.	CATSREGVGSNYGYTF	TGTGCCACCAGCAGAGAAGGGGTCGGCTCTAACTATGGCTACACCTTC
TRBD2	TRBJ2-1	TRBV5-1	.	CASSLVASGGAGYEQFF	TGCGCCAGCAGCTTGGTGGCTAGCGGGGGGGCCGGGTATGAGCAGTTCTTC
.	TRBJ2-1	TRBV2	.	CASSVSRGPYNEQFF	TGTGCCAGCAGTGTTTCGCGGGGGCCGTACAATGAGCAGTTCTTC
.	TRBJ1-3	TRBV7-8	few	CASSLVGFSGNTIYF	TGTGCCAGCAGCTTAGTCGGGTTCTCTGGAAACACCATATATTTT
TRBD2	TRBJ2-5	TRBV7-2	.	CASSLGGGTSETQYF	TGTGCCAGCAGCTTAGGCGGGGGGACGTCAGAGACCCAGTACTTC
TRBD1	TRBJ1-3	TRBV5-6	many	CASRDRGNSGNTIYF	TGTGCCAGCAGGGACAGGGGAAACTCTGGAAACACCATATATTTT
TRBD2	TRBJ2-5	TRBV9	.	CASSATFGREAQYF	TGTGCCAGCAGCGCAACATTCGGGAGGGAGGCCCAGTACTTC
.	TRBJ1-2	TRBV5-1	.	CASSLDPGVWGYTF	TGCGCCAGCAGCCTCGACCCAGGGGTGTGGGGCTACACCTTC